The sequence of this T cell receptor (beta chain) was determined in a study of a mutant IDH1 vaccine in newly diagnosed glioma. Study details: The sex distribution of treated patients was about 62% male and about 38% female, with a mean age of roughly 40 years. Prior therapy was radiotherapy, temozolomide, or both; most received both. Points from the study as a whole: Shifts in the top peripheral T cell clonotypes seemed unrelated to pseudoprogression.

The time point was: baseline, week 1 (first vaccination visit). Treatment of the sample: pre-vaccination baseline after standard-of-care therapy. Newly diagnosed WHO grade 3 or 4 IDH1-mutant, ATRX-lost astrocytomas were identified in the donors. On this clone: The antigen is not known.

CDR3 length equals 14 residues. Germline values: CDR1 MDHEN, CDR2 SYDVKM. With V trimmed by 6 bases and J by 3 bases, 7 bases remained unmatched. Clones were sequenced by immunoSEQ multiplex PCR, and TCRdb holds only the in-frame ones, with some missing. The sample consists of roughly 41,000 clones, roughly 92% of them appearing once. This specimen was PBMCs, taken from a glioma patient treated with radiotherapy, temozolomide or both. The chain links TRBV28 to TRBJ2-7, with 8 nucleotides matching TRBD2. The sequence was collected from a young man with glioma. CDR3 sequence reads: CASRPGRGDYEQYF. CDR3 DNA: TGTGCCAGCAGGCCCGGGAGGGGAGACTACGAGCAGTACTTC.